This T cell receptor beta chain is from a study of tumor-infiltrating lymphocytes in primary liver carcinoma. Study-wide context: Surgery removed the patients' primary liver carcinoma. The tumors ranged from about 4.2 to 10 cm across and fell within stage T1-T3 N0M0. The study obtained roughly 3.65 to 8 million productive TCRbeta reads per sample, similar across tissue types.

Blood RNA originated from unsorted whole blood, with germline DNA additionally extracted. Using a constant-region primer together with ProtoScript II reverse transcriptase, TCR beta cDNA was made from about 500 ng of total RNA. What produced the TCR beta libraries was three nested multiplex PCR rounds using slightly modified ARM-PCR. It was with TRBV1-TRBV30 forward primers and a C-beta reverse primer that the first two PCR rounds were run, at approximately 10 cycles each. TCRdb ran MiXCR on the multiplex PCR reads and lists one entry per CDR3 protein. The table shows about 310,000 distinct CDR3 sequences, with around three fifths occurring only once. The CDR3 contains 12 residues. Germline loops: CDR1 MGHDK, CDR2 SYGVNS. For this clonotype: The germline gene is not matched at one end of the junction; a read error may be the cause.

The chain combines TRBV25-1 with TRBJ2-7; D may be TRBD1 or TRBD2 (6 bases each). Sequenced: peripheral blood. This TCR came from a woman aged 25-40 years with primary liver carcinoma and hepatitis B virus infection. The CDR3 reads CASSLLTGGINF. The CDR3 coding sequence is TGTGCCAGCAGTCTATTGACAGGAGGGATCAACTTC.